One sample yielded the 9 T cell receptor beta chains listed below, sequenced in a study of cytomegalovirus exposure and HLA in healthy donors. Sequenced by immunoSEQ multiplex PCR; TCRdb stores in-frame clones only, minus some. The top ten clones hold less than 2.5% of a sample with 150,000 to 180,000 clones, about 86% of them seen once. The sequenced sample consisted of PBMCs. These receptors were taken from a human donor in good health.

The rearrangement uses TRBV18 and TRBJ1-1; 8 bases fit TRBD1. The J segment lost 6 bases and the V segment lost 3 bases, leaving 9 bases of the junction unmatched. The CDR3 is made up of 15 amino acids. CDR1 is KGHSH and CDR2 is LQKENI in the germline V gene. DNA of the CDR3: TGTGCCAGCTCACCCCAACTGCAGGGGGCTTCTGAAGCTTTCTTT. Amino acid sequence: CASSPQLQGASEAFF.

The rearrangement links TRBV9 to TRBJ2-1; TRBD2 agrees at 11 bases. Germline V gives CDR1 SGDLS, CDR2 YYNGEE. This CDR3 has 17 amino acids. Trimming cost V 2 bases and J 4 bases; bases outside gene matches: 8. The CDR3 here is CASSVSSGRVIYNEQFF. For the CDR3, the DNA is TGTGCCAGCAGCGTTAGTAGCGGGAGGGTAATTTACAATGAGCAGTTCTTC.

The chain employs TRBV30 and TRBJ2-7, with no clear D. V was cut by 3 bases and J by 0 bases, with 12 bases left in between. Looked up from germline, CDR1 is GTSNPN and CDR2 is SVGIG (reference sequence). The CDR3 is 14 residues long. The CDR3 bases are TGTGCCTGGAGGGCGACATTTAGCTCCTACGAGCAGTACTTC. It is translated as CAWRATFSSYEQYF.

This clone has only one observation. The chain employs TRBV9 and TRBJ2-1; TRBD1 is a possible D gene (5 bases). The CDR3 runs 13 residues. Germline values: CDR1 SGDLS, CDR2 YYNGEE. Deletions cut 0 bases from V and 9 bases from J, with 10 bases between. The CDR3 DNA sequence: TGTGCCAGCAGCGTAGGGGGCCCCGGTGAGCAGTTCTTC. Translating gives CASSVGGPGEQFF.

CDR3 nucleotides: TGCGCCAGCAGCCAGACAGGGTACAATCAGCCCCAGCATTTT. Protein: CASSQTGYNQPQHF. The chain recombines TRBV4-1 with TRBJ1-5; 7 bases map to TRBD1. The germline V gene has CDR1 MGHRA and CDR2 YSYEKL. The J segment lost 3 bases and the V segment lost 3 bases, leaving 2 bases of the junction unmatched. The length of the CDR3 is 14 residues.

The chain joins TRBV5-4 to TRBJ2-7; D gene uncertain. Trimming removed 2 bases at V and 0 bases at J, with 12 bases between. There are 15 residues in the CDR3. Germline values: CDR1 SGHNT, CDR2 YYREEE (reference sequence). The CDR3 sequence is CASSFGGSSSYEQYF. The CDR3 DNA reads TGTGCCAGCAGCTTTGGCGGTTCTAGCTCCTACGAGCAGTACTTC.

This clone was recorded only once. This chain connects TRBV28 to TRBJ2-1; 10 bases align to TRBD2. The V segment lost 7 bases and the J segment 4 bases; nucleotides outside the gene matches: 10. The CDR3 runs 16 residues. CDR1 is MDHEN, CDR2 SYDVKM, per germline. CDR3 sequence: CASNLAIAGGYNEQFF. The DNA of the CDR3 is TGTGCCAGCAATCTGGCTATAGCGGGAGGTTACAATGAGCAGTTCTTC.

The rearrangement links TRBV7-2 to TRBJ2-5; the match to TRBD2 covers 7 bases. CDR3 length: 14 amino acids. V was pared by 5 bases and J by 4 bases, with 7 bases of the junction left unmatched. Germline lookup yields CDR1 SGHTA and CDR2 FQGNSA. The CDR3 protein is CASSPETSRETQYF. CDR3 DNA: TGTGCCAGCAGCCCGGAGACTAGCAGAGAGACCCAGTACTTC.

This clone was counted a few times. The V gene is TRBV7-2, the J gene TRBJ2-7; TRBD1 matches 7 bases. CDR3 length: 15 residues. CDR1 is SGHTA, CDR2 FQGNSA, per germline. The ends lost 1 base at V and 2 bases at J; junction bases unmatched: 5. CDR3 DNA: TGTGCCAGCAGCTTAGGCAGACAGGGACCCTACGAGCAGTACTTC. This codes for CASSLGRQGPYEQYF.